The 9 T cell receptor beta chains below come from one sample, sequenced in a study of T cells in Graves' hyperthyroidism and ophthalmopathy (dated by TCRdb to about 2019). Receptors were amplified or captured by multiplex PCR. Sequenced on an Illumina HiSeq 2000. TCR beta CDR3 regions were amplified from RNA transcripts. The first round of RT-PCR for the TCR CDR3 was performed with the HTBI primer set and the Qiagen OneStep RT-PCR kit. The public sequencing data were trimmed at Q25 with fastp and processed into clonotypes with MiXCR by TCRdb, which kept only in-frame beta chains. Here each entry gathers all rows of one CDR3 protein and keeps the most common genes and DNA. For this sample the table gives approximately 600,000 distinct CDR3 sequences, of which around 15% were detected only once. Less than 4.5% of the sample goes to the ten largest clones. Sequencing input: blood. These receptors originate from a woman in her thirties with Graves' hyperthyroidism.

In its sample, this clonotype was seen once. This chain uses TRBV9 with TRBJ2-4, with 7 positions matching TRBD1. J was trimmed by 9 bases and V by 0 bases; bases with no gene match: 0. The CDR3 extends over 12 amino acids. Looked up from germline, CDR1 is SGDLS and CDR2 is YYNGEE. The CDR3, as DNA: TGTGCCAGCAGCGTAGCAGGGGGCATTCAGTACTTC. The encoded protein is CASSVAGGIQYF.

This clonotype was detected ten times or more. The V gene is TRBV28, the J gene TRBJ1-5; TRBD1 matches 7 bases. The junction had 12 bases not matched to a gene; V was cut back by 6 bases and J by 7 bases. The CDR3 is 15 amino acids. Germline V CDR1 and CDR2: MDHEN, SYDVKM. The CDR3 region is CASSVRGRVSQPQHF. CDR3 sequence (DNA): TGTGCCAGCAGCGTAAGGGGGCGGGTGTCCCAGCCCCAGCATTTT.

This clonotype has only a few counts. The CDR3 does not close with the conserved phenylalanine or tryptophan, likely indicating a read error. The V call is TRBV4-1, the J call TRBJ2-5, with 9 positions matching TRBD2. Germline lookup yields CDR1 MGHRA and CDR2 YSYEKL. This CDR3 region has 15 residues. The J segment lost 6 bases and the V segment lost 0 bases, leaving 5 bases of the junction unmatched. The CDR3 bases are TGCGCCAGCAGCCAAGACGGACTAGCGTTAAAGACCCAGTACCTC. It encodes CASSQDGLALKTQYL.

This clonotype was seen a few times. CDR3 protein: CASSSTRQGPNIQYF. As DNA, the CDR3 is TGTGCCAGCAGTTCAACCCGACAGGGGCCAAACATTCAGTACTTC. The chain has TRBV5-5 and TRBJ2-4, with 8 bases matching TRBD1. With V trimmed by 5 bases and J by 6 bases, 10 bases remained unmatched. Germline V gene data show CDR1 as SGHKS and CDR2 as YYEKEE (reference sequence). The CDR3 loop spans 15 amino acids.

This clonotype showed up many times. The CDR3 region has the DNA TGTGCCAGCAGTCAAGGATCCCCGTGGCGGGATGAGGAGACCCAGTACTTC. It yields the protein CASSQGSPWRDEETQYF. The chain links TRBV27 to TRBJ2-5; TRBD2 is a possible D gene (6 bases). CDR3 length equals 17 residues. Germline assignment: CDR1 MNHEY and CDR2 SMNVEV (reference sequence). V was pared by 5 bases and J by 5 bases, with 24 bases between.

The CDR3 protein is CASSLEPLAGVAVDEQFF. The DNA of the CDR3 is TGTGCCAGCAGCTTAGAACCTCTAGCGGGAGTCGCCGTGGATGAGCAGTTCTTC. V usage is TRBV11-2 and J usage is TRBJ2-1; TRBD2 matches at 10 bases. V trimming: 0 bases; J trimming: 8 bases; junction bases outside the gene matches: 13. Germline lookup yields CDR1 SGHAT and CDR2 FQNNGV. The CDR3 totals 18 residues.

The CDR3 DNA is TGCAGTGCTAGAGATAGGGTAGCAGGGACCTACAATGAGCAGTTCTTC. Protein sequence: CSARDRVAGTYNEQFF. The rearrangement joins TRBV20-1 to TRBJ2-1, with D possibly being TRBD1 (5 bases). Germline CDR1 DFQATT, CDR2 SNEGSKA (reference sequence). This CDR3 has 16 residues. V lost 0 bases to trimming and J lost 2 bases, with 14 bases between them.

This clonotype has ten or more counts. The chain is built from TRBV12-3 or TRBV12-4 and TRBJ2-7; 7 bases line up with TRBD2. There are 13 residues in the CDR3. With 5 bases clipped from V and 4 bases from J, the junction kept 5 bases outside the gene matches. CDR3 amino acids: CASSDGGVYEQYF. The CDR3 DNA reads TGTGCCAGCAGTGATGGGGGGGTTTACGAGCAGTACTTC.

This clonotype was seen ten or more times. The CDR3 loop is CSAMLTGELFF. For the CDR3, the DNA is TGCAGTGCTATGCTTACCGGGGAGCTGTTTTTT. The chain carries TRBV20-1 and TRBJ2-2; unclear D gene. The ends were cut back, 4 bases at V and 5 bases at J, with 5 bases in the middle. The CDR3 consists of 11 residues. CDR1 and CDR2 (germline): DFQATT, SNEGSKA (reference sequence).